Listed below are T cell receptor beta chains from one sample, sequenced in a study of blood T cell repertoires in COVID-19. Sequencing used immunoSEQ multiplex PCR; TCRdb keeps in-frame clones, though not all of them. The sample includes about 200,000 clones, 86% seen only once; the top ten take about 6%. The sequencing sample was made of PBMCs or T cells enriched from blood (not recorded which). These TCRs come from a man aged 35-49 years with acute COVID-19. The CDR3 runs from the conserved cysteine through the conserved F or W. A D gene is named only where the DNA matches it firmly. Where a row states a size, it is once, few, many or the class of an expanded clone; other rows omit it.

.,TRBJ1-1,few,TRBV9,TGTGCCAGCAGCGTCGATTACAGGGCTGGTGCTGAAGCTTTCTTT,CASSVDYRAGAEAFF
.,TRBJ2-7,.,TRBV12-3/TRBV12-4,TGTGCCAGCAGCACTGGGGCTACCTACGAGCAGTACTTC,CASSTGATYEQYF
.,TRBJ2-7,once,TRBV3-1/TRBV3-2,TGTGCCAGCAGCCAAGAGGCCAGGGCTGGCGAGCAGTACTTC,CASSQEARAGEQYF
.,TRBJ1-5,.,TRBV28,TGTGCCAGCAGGCGCCCTCCATTGCAGCATTTT,CASRRPPLQHF
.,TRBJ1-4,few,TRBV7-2,TGTGCCAGCAGCTTAGAGCCCGAGGGCCTTGAAAAACTGTTTTTT,CASSLEPEGLEKLFF
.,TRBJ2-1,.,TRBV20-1,TGCAGTGCTAGTATGGACTTCACCGTGAAGCAGTTCTTC,CSASMDFTVKQFF
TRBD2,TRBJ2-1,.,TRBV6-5,TGTGCCAGCAGTTACGCCCGGGCTAGCGGGAGAGAGGGGCAGTTCTTC,CASSYARASGREGQFF
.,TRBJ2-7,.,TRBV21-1,TGTGCCAGCAGCAAAAGACCGGTCGGCGGGCAGTACTTC,CASSKRPVGGQYF
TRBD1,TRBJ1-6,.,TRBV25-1,TGTGCCAGCAGACGACAGGGAGGCTCACCCCTCCACTTT,CASRRQGGSPLHF
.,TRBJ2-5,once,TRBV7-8,TGTGCCAGCAGCTTATTTTCCTTCCAAGAGACCCAGTACTTC,CASSLFSFQETQYF
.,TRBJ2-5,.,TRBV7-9,TGTGCCAGCAGCCTCCAAGAGACCCAGTACTTC,CASSLQETQYF
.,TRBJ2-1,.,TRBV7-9,TGTGCCAGCAGCCCCCCGGGGGGCCCCCACAATGAGCAGTTCTTC,CASSPPGGPHNEQFF
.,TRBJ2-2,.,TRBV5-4,TGTGCCAGCAGCTTTAGGGGGTCCTACAACACCGGGGAGCTGTTTTTT,CASSFRGSYNTGELFF
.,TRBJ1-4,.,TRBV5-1,TGCGCCAGCAGCTCCCAAACAGGGTCTGATGAAAAACTGTTTTTT,CASSSQTGSDEKLFF
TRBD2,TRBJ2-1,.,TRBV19,TGTGCCAGTAGCCTACAGGGGACTAGCGGGAGATCCTACAATGAGCAGTTCTTC,CASSLQGTSGRSYNEQFF
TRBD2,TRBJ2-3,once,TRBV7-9,TGTGCCAGCAGCCGTAGCGGGAGCACAGATACGCAGTATTTT,CASSRSGSTDTQYF
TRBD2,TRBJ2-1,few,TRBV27,TGTGCCAGCAGTTCCCCCACTAGCGGGAGGAGGGATGAGCAGTTCTTC,CASSSPTSGRRDEQFF
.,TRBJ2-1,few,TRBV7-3,TGTGCCAGCAGCTTTACGGTATCCTACAATGAGCAGTTCTTC,CASSFTVSYNEQFF
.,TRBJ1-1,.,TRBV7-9,TGTGCCAGCAGCGATACCAACAGGAAGGCTACTGAAGCTTTCTTT,CASSDTNRKATEAFF
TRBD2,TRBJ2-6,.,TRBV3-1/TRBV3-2,TGTGCCAGCAGCCGAACTAGCGGGGGCTCTGGGGCCAACGTCCTGACTTTC,CASSRTSGGSGANVLTF
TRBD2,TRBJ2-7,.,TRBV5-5,TGTGCCAGCAGCCGGGAGGGCTACGAGCAGTACTTC,CASSREGYEQYF
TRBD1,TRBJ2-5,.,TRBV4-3,TGCGCCAGCAGCCAGATGACAGGGGGTAGGGAGACCCAGTACTTC,CASSQMTGGRETQYF
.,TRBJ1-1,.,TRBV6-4,TGTGCCAGCAGTGAGGAAAGTGGGCACGCAGCTTTCTTT,CASSEESGHAAFF
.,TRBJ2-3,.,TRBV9,TGTGCCAGCAGCGTAGCTGGCGGCACAGCCGGTGGGGGCACGCAGTATTTT,CASSVAGGTAGGGTQYF
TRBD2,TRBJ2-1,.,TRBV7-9,TGTGCCAGCAGCCCCGTCCCGGGGACTAGCGGTTACAATGAGCAGTTCTTC,CASSPVPGTSGYNEQFF
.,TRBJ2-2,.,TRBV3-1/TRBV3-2,TGTGCCAGCAGTCAAACAGGGTCGGCCGGGGAGCTGTTTTTT,CASSQTGSAGELFF
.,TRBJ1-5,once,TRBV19,TGTGCCAGTAGTATCCCTGGACAGAGCTCGCCCCAGCATTTT,CASSIPGQSSPQHF
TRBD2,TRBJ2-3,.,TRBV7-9,TGTGCCAGCAGCTTAGGTCTAGCGGCTAGCACAGATACGCAGTATTTT,CASSLGLAASTDTQYF
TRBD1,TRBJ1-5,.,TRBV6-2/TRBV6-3,TGTGCCAGCAGCAGCGACAGGGGCCCATATAGCAATCAGCCCCAGCATTTT,CASSSDRGPYSNQPQHF
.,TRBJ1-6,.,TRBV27,TGTGCCAGCCGCCGGGCGCAGGGGATTTCACCCCTCCACTTT,CASRRAQGISPLHF
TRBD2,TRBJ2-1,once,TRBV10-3,TGTGCCATCAGTGAAACTAGCGCCATATACAATGAGCAGTTCTTC,CAISETSAIYNEQFF
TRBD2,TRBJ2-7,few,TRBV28,TGTGCCAGCAGGTTGGGCGGGACTATTCCCTACGAGCAGTACTTC,CASRLGGTIPYEQYF
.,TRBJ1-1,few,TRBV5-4,TGTGCCAGCAGCTTGGTGACGGGGATGGGCACTGAAGCTTTCTTT,CASSLVTGMGTEAFF
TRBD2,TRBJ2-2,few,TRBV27,TGTGCCAGCAGTTTGTCTAGCGGCTCGAACACCGGGGAGCTGTTTTTT,CASSLSSGSNTGELFF
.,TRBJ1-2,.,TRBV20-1,TGCGCGGGACGGCTTCTAGATGGCTACACCTTC,CAGRLLDGYTF
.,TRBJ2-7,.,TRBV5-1,TGCGCCAGCAGCGAAGAATCCATGGCCTCCTACGAGCAGTACTTC,CASSEESMASYEQYF
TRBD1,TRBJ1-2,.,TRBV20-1,TGCAGTGCCCCAGGGGGGTTCCACACCTTC,CSAPGGFHTF
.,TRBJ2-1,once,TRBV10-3,TGTGCCATCAGTGATATCGGGACTCCCTCCTACAATGAGCAGTTCTTC,CAISDIGTPSYNEQFF
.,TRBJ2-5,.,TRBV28,TGTGCCAGCAGTTGGAGAGGAGAGACCCAGTACTTC,CASSWRGETQYF
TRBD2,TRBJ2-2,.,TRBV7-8,TGTGCCAGCAGCTTTGGTGGACTAGCGGGAGGCCTCAACACCGGGGAGCTGTTTTTT,CASSFGGLAGGLNTGELFF
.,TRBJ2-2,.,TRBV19,TGTGCCCCCGGGGGAGGGGGGACCGGGGAGCTGTTTTTT,CAPGGGGTGELFF
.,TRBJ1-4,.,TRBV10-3,TGTGCCATCAGTGAGTCAAGAGGTAGTCGGGTGTTTTTT,CAISESRGSRVFF